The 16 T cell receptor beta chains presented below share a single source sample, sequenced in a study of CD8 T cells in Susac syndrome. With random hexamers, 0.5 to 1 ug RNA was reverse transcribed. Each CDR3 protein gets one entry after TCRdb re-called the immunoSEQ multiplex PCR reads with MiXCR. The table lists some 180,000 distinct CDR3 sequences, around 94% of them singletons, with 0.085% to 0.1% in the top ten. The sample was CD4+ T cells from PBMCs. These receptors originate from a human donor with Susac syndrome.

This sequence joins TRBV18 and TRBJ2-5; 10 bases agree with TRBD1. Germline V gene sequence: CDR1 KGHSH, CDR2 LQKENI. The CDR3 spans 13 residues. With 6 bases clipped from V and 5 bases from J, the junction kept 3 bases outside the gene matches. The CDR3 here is CASSMDRGETQYF. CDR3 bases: TGTGCCAGCTCTATGGACAGGGGGGAGACCCAGTACTTC. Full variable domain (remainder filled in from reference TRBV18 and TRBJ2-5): NAGVMQNPRHLVRRRGQEARLRCSPMKGHSHVYWYRQLPEEGLKFMVYLQKENIIDESGMPKERFSAEFPKEGPSILRIQQVVRGDSAAYFCASSMDRGETQYFGPGTRLLVL.

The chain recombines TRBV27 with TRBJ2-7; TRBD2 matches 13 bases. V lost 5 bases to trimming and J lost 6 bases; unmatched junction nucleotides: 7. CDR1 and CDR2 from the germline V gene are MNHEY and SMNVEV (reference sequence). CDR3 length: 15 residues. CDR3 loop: CASSTGLAGTGEQYF. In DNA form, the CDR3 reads TGTGCCAGCAGTACGGGACTAGCGGGAACCGGCGAGCAGTACTTC.

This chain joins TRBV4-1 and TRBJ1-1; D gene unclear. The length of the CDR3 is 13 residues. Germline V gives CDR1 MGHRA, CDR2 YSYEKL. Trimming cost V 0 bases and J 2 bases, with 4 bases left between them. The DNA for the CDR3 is TGCGCCAGCAGCCAAGAACGAAACACTGAAGCTTTCTTT. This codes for CASSQERNTEAFF.

The CDR3 reads CSARPGVSYEQYF. The DNA for the CDR3 is TGCAGTGCTAGACCAGGGGTCTCCTACGAGCAGTACTTC. The chain employs TRBV20-1 and TRBJ2-7; tentatively, D is TRBD1 (6 bases). The CDR3 has 13 amino acids. Germline CDR1 DFQATT, CDR2 SNEGSKA (reference sequence). V lost 2 bases, J lost 0 bases, and 8 bases lay in between.

The CDR3 nucleotides read TGTGCCTGGAGTGTAAGAAGCAATGAGCAGTTCTTC. Amino acids: CAWSVRSNEQFF. The chain employs TRBV30 and TRBJ2-1; no firm D call. V was pared by 0 bases and J by 6 bases, with 6 bases between. Germline V gene lookup returns CDR1 GTSNPN and CDR2 SVGIG (reference sequence). The CDR3 is 12 amino acids.

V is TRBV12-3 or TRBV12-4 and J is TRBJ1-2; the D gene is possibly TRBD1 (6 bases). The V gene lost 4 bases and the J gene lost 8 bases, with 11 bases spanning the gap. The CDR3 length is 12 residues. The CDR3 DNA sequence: TGTGCCAGCAGTTCTCAGGGGAGCGGCTACACCTTC. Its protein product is CASSSQGSGYTF.

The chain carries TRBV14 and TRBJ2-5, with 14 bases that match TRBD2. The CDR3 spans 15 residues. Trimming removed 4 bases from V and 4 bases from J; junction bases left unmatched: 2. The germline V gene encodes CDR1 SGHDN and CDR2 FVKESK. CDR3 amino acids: CASSRLAGGRETQYF. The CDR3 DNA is TGTGCCAGCAGCCGACTAGCGGGAGGGAGAGAGACCCAGTACTTC. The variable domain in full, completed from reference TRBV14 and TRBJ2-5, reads EAGVTQFPSHSVIEKGQTVTLRCDPISGHDNLYWYRRVMGKEIKFLLHFVKESKQDESGMPNNRFLAERTGGTYSTLKVQPAELEDSGVYFCASSRLAGGRETQYFGPGTRLLVL.

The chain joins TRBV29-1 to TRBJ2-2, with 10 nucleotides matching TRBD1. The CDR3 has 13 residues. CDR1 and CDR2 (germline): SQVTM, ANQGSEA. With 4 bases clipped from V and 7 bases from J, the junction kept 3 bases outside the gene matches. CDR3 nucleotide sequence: TGCAGCGTTGTTTGGACAGGGGGCGGGGAGCTGTTTTTT. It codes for CSVVWTGGGELFF.

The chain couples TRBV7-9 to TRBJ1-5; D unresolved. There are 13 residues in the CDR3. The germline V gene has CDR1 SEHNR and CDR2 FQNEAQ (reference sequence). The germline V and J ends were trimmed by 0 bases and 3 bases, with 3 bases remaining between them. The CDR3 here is CASSLANNQPQHF. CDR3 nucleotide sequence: TGTGCCAGCAGCTTAGCCAACAATCAGCCCCAGCATTTT.

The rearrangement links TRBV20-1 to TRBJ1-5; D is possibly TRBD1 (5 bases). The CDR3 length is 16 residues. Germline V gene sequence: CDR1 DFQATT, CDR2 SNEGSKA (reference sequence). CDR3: CGAVETVTFSNQPQHF. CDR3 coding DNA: TGCGGAGCGGTCGAGACAGTTACCTTTAGCAATCAGCCCCAGCATTTT.

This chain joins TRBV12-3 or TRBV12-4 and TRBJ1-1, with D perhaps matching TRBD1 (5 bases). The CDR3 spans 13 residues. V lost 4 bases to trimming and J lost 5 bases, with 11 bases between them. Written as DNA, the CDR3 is TGTGCCAGCAGTTCGGCATGGGGGACTGAAGCTTTCTTT. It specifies CASSSAWGTEAFF.

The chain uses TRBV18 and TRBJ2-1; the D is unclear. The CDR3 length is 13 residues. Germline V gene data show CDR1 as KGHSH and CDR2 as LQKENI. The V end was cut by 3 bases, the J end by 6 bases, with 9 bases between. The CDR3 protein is CASSPTISNEQFF. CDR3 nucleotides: TGTGCCAGCTCACCTACAATCAGCAATGAGCAGTTCTTC.

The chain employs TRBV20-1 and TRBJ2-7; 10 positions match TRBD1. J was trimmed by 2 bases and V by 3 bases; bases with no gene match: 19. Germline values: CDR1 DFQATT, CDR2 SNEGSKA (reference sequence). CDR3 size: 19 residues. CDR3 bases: TGCAGTGCTAGGGGACAGGGGCCGAAAATGGGAGAATGGCCCTACGAGCAGTACTTC. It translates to CSARGQGPKMGEWPYEQYF.

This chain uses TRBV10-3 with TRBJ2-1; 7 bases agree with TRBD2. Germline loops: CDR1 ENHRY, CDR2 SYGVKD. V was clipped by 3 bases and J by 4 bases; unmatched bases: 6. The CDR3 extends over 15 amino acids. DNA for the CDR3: TGTGCCATCAGTGATACCGGGACTACATACAATGAGCAGTTCTTC. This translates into CAISDTGTTYNEQFF.

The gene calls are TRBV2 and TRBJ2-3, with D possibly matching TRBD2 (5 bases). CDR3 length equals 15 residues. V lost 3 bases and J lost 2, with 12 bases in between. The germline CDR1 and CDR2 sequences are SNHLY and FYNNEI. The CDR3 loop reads CASSERLAATDTQYF. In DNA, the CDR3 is TGTGCCAGCAGTGAGAGGCTAGCAGCCACAGATACGCAGTATTTT.

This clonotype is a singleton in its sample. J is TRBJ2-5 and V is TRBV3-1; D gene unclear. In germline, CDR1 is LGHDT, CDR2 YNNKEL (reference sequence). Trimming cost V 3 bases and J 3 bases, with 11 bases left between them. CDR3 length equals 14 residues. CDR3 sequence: CASSQSLGEETQYF. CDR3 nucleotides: TGTGCCAGCAGCCAGTCGCTAGGTGAAGAGACCCAGTACTTC.